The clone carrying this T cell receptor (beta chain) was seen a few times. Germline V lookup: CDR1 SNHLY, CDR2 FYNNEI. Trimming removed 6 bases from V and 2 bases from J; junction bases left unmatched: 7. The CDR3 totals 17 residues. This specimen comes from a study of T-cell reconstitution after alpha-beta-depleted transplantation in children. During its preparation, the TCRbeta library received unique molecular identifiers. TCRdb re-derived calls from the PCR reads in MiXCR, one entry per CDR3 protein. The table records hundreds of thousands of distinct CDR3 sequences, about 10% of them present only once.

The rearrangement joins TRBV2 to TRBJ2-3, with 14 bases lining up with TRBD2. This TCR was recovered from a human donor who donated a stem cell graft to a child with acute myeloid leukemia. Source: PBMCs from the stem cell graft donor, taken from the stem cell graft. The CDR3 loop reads CASRRLAGGLSTDTQYF. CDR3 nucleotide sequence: TGTGCCAGCAGGCGACTAGCGGGAGGGCTTTCCACAGATACGCAGTATTTT.